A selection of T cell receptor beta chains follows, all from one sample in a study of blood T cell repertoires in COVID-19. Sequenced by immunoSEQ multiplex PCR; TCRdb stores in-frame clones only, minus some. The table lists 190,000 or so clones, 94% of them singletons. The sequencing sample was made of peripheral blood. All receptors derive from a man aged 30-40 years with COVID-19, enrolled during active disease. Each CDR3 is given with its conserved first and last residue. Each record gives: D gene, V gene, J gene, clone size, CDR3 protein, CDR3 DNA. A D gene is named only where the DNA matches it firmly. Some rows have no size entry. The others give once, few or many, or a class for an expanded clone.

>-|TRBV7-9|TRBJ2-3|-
CASSLDTEIIDTQYF
TGTGCCAGCAGCTTAGATACTGAGATTATAGATACGCAGTATTTT
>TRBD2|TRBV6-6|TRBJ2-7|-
CASSVSGGKYEQYF
TGTGCCAGCAGCGTTAGCGGGGGAAAATACGAGCAGTACTTC
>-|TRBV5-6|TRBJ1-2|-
CASVPRVGYGYTF
TGTGCCAGCGTCCCGAGGGTGGGCTATGGCTACACCTTC
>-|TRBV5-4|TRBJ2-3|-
CASSPPEEDTQYF
TGTGCCAGCAGCCCGCCCGAGGAAGATACGCAGTATTTT
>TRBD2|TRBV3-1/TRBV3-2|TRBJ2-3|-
CASSQEGSGGSRDTQYF
TGTGCCAGCAGCCAAGAGGGTAGCGGGGGGTCCAGAGATACGCAGTATTTT
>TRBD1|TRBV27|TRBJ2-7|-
CASSLGTGESSYEQYF
TGTGCCAGCAGTTTAGGTACAGGGGAGAGCTCCTACGAGCAGTACTTC
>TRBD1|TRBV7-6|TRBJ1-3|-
CASSSRPGQSSGNTIYF
TGTGCCAGCAGCTCTAGGCCGGGACAGAGCTCTGGAAACACCATATATTTT
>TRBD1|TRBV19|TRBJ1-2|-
CASSKGQGASYGYTF
TGTGCCAGTAGTAAGGGACAGGGGGCTTCCTATGGCTACACCTTC
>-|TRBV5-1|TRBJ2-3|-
CASSLGSRDTQYF
TGCGCCAGCAGCTTGGGGTCGCGAGATACGCAGTATTTT
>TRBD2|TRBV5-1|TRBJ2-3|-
CASSSRLAGGTDTQYF
TGCGCCAGCAGCTCAAGACTAGCGGGGGGCACAGATACGCAGTATTTT
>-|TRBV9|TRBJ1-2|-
CASSSEVQGWGYTF
TGTGCCAGCAGCTCAGAGGTACAGGGATGGGGCTACACCTTC
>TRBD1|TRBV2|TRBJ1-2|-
CASSEEGTGVGYTF
TGTGCCAGCAGTGAAGAAGGGACAGGGGTTGGCTACACCTTC
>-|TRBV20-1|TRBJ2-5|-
CSASGEQETQYF
TGCAGTGCTAGTGGGGAGCAAGAGACCCAGTACTTC
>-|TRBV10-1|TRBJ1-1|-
CASSEYRGKTEAFF
TGCGCCAGCAGTGAGTATAGGGGGAAGACTGAAGCTTTCTTT
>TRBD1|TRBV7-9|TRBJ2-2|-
CASSQPLTGGNTGELFF
TGTGCCAGCAGCCAGCCGTTGACAGGGGGTAACACCGGGGAGCTGTTTTTT
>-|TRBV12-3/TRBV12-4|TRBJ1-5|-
CASSLQVHQPQHF
TGTGCCAGCAGTTTACAGGTCCACCAGCCCCAGCATTTT
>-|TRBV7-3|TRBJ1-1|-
CASSPSGLMNTEAFF
TGTGCCAGCAGCCCCTCGGGACTGATGAACACTGAAGCTTTCTTT
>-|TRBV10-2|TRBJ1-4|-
CASSEAQVVGEKLFF
TGCGCCAGCAGTGAGGCACAGGTAGTAGGTGAAAAACTGTTTTTT
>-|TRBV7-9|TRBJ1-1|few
CASSPHREGGTEAFF
TGTGCCAGCAGCCCGCATCGGGAGGGGGGAACTGAAGCTTTCTTT
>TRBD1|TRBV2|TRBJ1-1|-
CASSEGTGLAVSDTEAFF
TGTGCCAGCAGTGAAGGGACAGGGCTGGCTGTAAGCGACACTGAAGCTTTCTTT
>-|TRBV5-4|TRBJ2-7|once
CASSLAQHYEQYF
TGTGCCAGCAGCTTGGCCCAACACTACGAGCAGTACTTC
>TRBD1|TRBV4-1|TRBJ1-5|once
CASSQDITGGQPQHF
TGCGCCAGCAGCCAAGATATCACAGGGGGTCAGCCCCAGCATTTT
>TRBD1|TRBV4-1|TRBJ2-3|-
CASSLPTGVYADTQYF
TGCGCCAGCAGCCTACCGACAGGGGTCTATGCAGATACGCAGTATTTT
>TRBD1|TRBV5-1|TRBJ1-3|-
CASSSYRGGSSGNTIYF
TGCGCCAGCAGCTCATACAGGGGGGGATCCTCTGGAAACACCATATATTTT
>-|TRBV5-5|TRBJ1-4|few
CASSSTLSGSRWGTNEKLFF
TGTGCCAGCAGCTCCACCCTCTCCGGGTCTCGGTGGGGCACTAATGAAAAACTGTTTTTT
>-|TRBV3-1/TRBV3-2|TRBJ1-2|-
CASSQDTGPYGYTF
TGTGCCAGCAGCCAAGATACAGGGCCCTATGGCTACACCTTC
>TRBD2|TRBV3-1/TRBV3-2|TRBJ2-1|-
CASSPGTSKGEQFF
TGTGCCAGCAGCCCCGGGACTAGCAAGGGTGAGCAGTTCTTC
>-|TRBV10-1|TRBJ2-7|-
CASSESGAWDEQYF
TGCGCCAGCAGTGAGTCGGGGGCTTGGGACGAGCAGTACTTC
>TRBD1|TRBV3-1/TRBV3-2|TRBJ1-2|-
CASSQDRGRGNYGYTF
TGTGCCAGCAGCCAAGATAGGGGCAGGGGGAACTATGGCTACACCTTC
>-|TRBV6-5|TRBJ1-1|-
CASSSPYSSKNTEAFF
TGTGCCAGCAGTTCCCCCTATAGTAGTAAGAACACTGAAGCTTTCTTT
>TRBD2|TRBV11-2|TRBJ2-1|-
CASRTVAGGSYNEQFF
TGTGCCAGCAGGACAGTAGCGGGGGGATCCTACAATGAGCAGTTCTTC
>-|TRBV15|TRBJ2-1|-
CATSRVGGPSYNEQFF
TGTGCCACCAGCAGAGTGGGGGGTCCCTCCTACAATGAGCAGTTCTTC
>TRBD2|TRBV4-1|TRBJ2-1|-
CASSQDLAGFNEQFF
TGCGCCAGCAGCCAAGATCTAGCGGGGTTCAATGAGCAGTTCTTC
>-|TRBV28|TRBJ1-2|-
CASTSTQGVGYGYTF
TGTGCCAGCACCTCGACCCAGGGTGTCGGCTATGGCTACACCTTC
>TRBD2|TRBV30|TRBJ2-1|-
CAWDRGVYNEQFF
TGTGCCTGGGACCGGGGGGTCTACAATGAGCAGTTCTTC
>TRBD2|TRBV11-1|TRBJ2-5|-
CASSRGEETQYF
TGTGCCAGCAGCCGGGGGGAAGAGACCCAGTACTTC
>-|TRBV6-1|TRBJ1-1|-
CASSEALRQNTEAFF
TGTGCCAGCAGTGAAGCGCTTCGACAGAACACTGAAGCTTTCTTT
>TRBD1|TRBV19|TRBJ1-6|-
CASSPTGRYNSPLHF
TGTGCCAGTTCCCCGACAGGGAGATATAATTCACCCCTCCACTTT
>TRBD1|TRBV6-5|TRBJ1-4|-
CASSIRGERDEKLFF
TGTGCCAGCAGTATCAGGGGGGAACGGGATGAAAAACTGTTTTTT
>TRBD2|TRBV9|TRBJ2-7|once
CASSVSGGNAYEQYF
TGTGCCAGCAGCGTCAGCGGGGGGAACGCCTACGAGCAGTACTTC
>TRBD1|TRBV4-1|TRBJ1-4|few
CASSLRPGQGTNEKLFF
TGCGCCAGCAGCTTACGACCGGGACAGGGGACTAATGAAAAACTGTTTTTT
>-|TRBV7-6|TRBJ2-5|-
CASSFDSRTGIEKTQYF
TGTGCCAGCAGTTTTGACTCTCGGACGGGGATTGAGAAGACCCAGTACTTC
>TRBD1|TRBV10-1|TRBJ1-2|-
CASSEYVGQGPYGYTF
TGCGCCAGCAGTGAGTACGTCGGACAGGGCCCCTATGGCTACACCTTC
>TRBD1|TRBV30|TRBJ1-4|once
CAGSRGPNEKLFF
TGTGCGGGATCTAGGGGGCCTAATGAAAAACTGTTTTTT
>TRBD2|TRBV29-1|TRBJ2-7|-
CSVQGGLAGGLSYEQYF
TGCAGCGTTCAGGGCGGACTAGCGGGGGGCCTCTCCTACGAGCAGTACTTC
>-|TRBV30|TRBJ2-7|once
CAWSGLYEQYF
TGTGCCTGGAGCGGACTATACGAGCAGTACTTC